This TCR beta chain was observed in a study of T cells after yellow fever vaccination. In germline, CDR1 is LGHNA, CDR2 YNFKEQ. There are 15 residues in the CDR3. Unmatched junction bases numbered 8, after V lost 4 bases and J lost 3 bases. Overall study findings and caveats: Secondary responses were weaker yet peaked faster, day 5 versus 15.

MiXCR was run by TCRdb on the 5' RACE reads, yielding one entry per CDR3 protein. The sample includes 620,000 or so distinct CDR3 sequences, around 16% of them seen just once. The table lists this clonotype with a few counts. The antigen is undetermined. Sample: PBMCs, taken about 5 days after the first yellow fever vaccination. The V and J genes are TRBV4-2 and TRBJ1-1, with 7 bases identical to TRBD1. The source is a man between 18 and 35 years old who received the YFV17D yellow fever vaccine. The CDR3: CASSLEKGAYTEAFF. The DNA of the CDR3 is TGTGCCAGCAGCCTAGAAAAGGGGGCATACACTGAAGCTTTCTTT.